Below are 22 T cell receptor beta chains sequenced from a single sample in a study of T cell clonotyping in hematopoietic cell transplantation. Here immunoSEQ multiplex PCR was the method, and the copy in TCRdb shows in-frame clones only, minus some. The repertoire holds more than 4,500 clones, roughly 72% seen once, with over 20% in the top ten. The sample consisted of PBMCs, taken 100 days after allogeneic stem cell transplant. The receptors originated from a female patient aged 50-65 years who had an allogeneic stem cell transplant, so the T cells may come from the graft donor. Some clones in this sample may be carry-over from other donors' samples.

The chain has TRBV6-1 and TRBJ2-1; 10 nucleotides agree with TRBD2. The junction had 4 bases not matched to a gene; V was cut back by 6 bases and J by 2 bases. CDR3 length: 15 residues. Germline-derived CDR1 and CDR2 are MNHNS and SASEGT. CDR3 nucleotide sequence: TGTGCCAGCAGCCCCGGGACTAGCGCCTACAATGAGCAGTTCTTC. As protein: CASSPGTSAYNEQFF.

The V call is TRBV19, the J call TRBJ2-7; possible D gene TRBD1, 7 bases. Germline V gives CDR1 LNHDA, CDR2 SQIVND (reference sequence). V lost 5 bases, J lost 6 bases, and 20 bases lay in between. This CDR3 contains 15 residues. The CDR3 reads CASSPTGQGGTEQYF. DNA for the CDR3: TGTGCCAGTAGTCCCACGGGGCAGGGGGGAACCGAGCAGTACTTC.

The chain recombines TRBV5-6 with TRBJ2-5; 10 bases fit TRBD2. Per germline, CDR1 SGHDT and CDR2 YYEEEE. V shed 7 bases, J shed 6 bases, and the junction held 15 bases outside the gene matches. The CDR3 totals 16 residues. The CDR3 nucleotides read TGTGCCAGCGACGAGGGTGCCAGCGGGAGGGGGCAGACCCAGTACTTC. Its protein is CASDEGASGRGQTQYF.

CDR3 in amino acids: CASSPGHSIGAETQYF. CDR3 in DNA: TGTGCCAGCAGTCCGGGACATTCTATAGGGGCGGAGACCCAGTACTTC. The chain is built from TRBV14 and TRBJ2-5; possibly TRBD1 for D (6 bases). Germline V gene sequence: CDR1 SGHDN, CDR2 FVKESK. V shed 6 bases and J shed 5 bases, with 22 bases lying between them. The length of the CDR3 is 16 residues.

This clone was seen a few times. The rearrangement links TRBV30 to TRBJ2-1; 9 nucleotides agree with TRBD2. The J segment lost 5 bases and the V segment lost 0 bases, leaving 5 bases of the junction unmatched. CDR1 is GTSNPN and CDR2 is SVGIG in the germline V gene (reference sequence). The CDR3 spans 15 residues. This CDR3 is CAWSVPLAGNNEQFF. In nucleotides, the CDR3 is TGTGCCTGGAGTGTTCCCCTAGCGGGGAACAATGAGCAGTTCTTC.

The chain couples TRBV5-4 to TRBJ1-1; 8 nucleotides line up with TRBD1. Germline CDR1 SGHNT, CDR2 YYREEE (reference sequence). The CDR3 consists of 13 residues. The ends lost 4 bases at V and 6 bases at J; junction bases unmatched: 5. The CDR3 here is CASSKTGGAEAFF. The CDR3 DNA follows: TGTGCCAGCAGCAAAACAGGGGGGGCTGAAGCTTTCTTT.

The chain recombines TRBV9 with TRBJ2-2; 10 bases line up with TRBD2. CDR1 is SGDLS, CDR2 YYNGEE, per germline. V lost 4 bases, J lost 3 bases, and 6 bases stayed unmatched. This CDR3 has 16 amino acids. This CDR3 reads CASSFWTSGYTGELFF. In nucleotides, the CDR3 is TGTGCCAGCAGCTTTTGGACTAGCGGATACACCGGGGAGCTGTTTTTT. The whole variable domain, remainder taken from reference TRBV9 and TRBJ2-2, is DSGVTQTPKHLITATGQRVTLRCSPRSGDLSVYWYQQSLDQGLQFLIQYYNGEERAKGNILERFSAQQFPDLHSELNLSSLELGDSALYFCASSFWTSGYTGELFFGEGSRLTVL.

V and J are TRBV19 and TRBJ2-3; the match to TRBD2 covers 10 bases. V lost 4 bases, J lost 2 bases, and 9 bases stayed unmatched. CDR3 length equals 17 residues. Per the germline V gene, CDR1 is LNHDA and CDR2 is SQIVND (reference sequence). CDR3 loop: CASSSLAGADLTDTQYF. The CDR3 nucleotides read TGTGCCAGTAGTAGTCTAGCGGGAGCCGACCTCACAGATACGCAGTATTTT.

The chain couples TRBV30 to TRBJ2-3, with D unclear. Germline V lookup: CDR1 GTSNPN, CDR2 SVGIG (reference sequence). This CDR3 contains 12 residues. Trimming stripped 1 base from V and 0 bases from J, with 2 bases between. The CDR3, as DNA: TGTGCCTGGAGTGGGAGCACAGATACGCAGTATTTT. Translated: CAWSGSTDTQYF.

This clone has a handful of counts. The CDR3 sequence: CASNENREGNEKLFF. Here the CDR3 DNA reads TGTGCCAGCAATGAGAACAGGGAAGGTAATGAAAAACTGTTTTTT. The V and J genes are TRBV25-1 and TRBJ1-4; possibly TRBD1 for D (6 bases). The germline V gene has CDR1 MGHDK and CDR2 SYGVNS. The CDR3 covers 15 residues. V dropped 7 bases and J dropped 4 bases, with 16 bases sitting between them.

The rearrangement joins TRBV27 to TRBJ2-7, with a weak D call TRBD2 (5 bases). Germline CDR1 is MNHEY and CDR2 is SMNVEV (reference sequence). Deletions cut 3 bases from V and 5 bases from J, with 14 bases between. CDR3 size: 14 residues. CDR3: CASSFRGPRDEQYF. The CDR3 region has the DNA TGTGCCAGCAGTTTCCGAGGGCCTCGAGACGAGCAGTACTTC.

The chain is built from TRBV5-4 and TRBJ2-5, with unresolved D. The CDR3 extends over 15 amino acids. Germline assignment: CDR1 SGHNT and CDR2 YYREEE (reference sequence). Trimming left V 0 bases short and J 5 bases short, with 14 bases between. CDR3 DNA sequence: TGTGCCAGCAGCTTGGGGAATAGGGAAATGGAGACCCAGTACTTC. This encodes CASSLGNREMETQYF.

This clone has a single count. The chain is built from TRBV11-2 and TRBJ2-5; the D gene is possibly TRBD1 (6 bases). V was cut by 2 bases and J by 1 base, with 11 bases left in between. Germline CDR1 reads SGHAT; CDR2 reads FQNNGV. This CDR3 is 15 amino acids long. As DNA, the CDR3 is TGTGCCAGCAGCTTAAGGTTGGGGGCCCAAGAGACCCAGTACTTC. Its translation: CASSLRLGAQETQYF.

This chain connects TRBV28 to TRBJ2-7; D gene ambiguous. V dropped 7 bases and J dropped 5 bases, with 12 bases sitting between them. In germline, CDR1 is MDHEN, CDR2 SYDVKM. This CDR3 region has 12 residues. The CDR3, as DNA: TGTGCCAGCAACACGGGTAGGGACGAGCAGTACTTC. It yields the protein CASNTGRDEQYF.

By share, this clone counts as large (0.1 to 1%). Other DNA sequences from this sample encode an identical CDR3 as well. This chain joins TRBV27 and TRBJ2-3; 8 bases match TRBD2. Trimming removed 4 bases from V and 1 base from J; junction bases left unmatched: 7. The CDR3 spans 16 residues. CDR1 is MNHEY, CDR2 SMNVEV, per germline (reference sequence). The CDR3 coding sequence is TGTGCCAGCAGTTCTCGCCTAGCGGGTGGCACAGATACGCAGTATTTT. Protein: CASSSRLAGGTDTQYF.

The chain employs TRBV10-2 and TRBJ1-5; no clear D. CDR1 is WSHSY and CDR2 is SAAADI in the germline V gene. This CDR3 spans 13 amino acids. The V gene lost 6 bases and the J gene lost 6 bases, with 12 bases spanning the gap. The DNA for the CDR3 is TGCGCCAGCAGACCCGGACGATCTCAGCCCCAGCATTTT. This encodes CASRPGRSQPQHF.

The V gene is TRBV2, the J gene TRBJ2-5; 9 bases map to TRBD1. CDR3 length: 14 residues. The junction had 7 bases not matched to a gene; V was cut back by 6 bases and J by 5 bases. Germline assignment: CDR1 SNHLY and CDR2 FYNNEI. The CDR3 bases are TGTGCCAGCAGCGCCGGGACAGGGTGGGAGACCCAGTACTTC. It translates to CASSAGTGWETQYF. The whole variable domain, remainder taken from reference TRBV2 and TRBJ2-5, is EPEVTQTPSHQVTQMGQEVILRCVPISNHLYFYWYRQILGQKVEFLVSFYNNEISEKSEIFDDQFSVERPDGSNFTLKIRSTKLEDSAMYFCASSAGTGWETQYFGPGTRLLVL.

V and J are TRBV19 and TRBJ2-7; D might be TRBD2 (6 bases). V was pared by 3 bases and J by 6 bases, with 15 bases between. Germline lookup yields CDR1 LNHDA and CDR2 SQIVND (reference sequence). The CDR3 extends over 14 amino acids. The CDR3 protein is CASSIAGFEGEQYF. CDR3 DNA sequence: TGTGCCAGTAGTATCGCGGGGTTTGAGGGCGAGCAGTACTTC.

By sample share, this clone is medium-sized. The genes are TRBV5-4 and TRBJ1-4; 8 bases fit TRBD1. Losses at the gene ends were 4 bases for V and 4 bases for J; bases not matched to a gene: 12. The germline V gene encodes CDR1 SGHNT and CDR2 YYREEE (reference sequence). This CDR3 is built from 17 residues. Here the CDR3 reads CASSPDRAYSSNEKLFF. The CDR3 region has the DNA TGTGCCAGCAGCCCGGACAGGGCATACTCTAGTAATGAAAAACTGTTTTTT.

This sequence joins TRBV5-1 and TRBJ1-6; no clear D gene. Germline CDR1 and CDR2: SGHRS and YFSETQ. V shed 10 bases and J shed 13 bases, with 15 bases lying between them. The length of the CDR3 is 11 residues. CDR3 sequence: CAPREGSPLHF. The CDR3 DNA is TGCGCCCCGCGGGAGGGTTCCCCCCTCCACTTT.

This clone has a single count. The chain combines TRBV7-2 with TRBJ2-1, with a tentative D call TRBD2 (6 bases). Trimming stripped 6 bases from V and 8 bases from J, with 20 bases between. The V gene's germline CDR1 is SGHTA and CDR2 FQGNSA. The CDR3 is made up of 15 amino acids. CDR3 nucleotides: TGTGCCAGCAGTTACCGCACTAGTTCGGGGGATGAGCAGTTCTTC. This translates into CASSYRTSSGDEQFF.

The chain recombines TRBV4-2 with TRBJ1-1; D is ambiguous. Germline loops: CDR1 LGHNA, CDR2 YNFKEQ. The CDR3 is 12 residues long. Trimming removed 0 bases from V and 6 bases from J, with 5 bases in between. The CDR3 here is CASSQDTPEAFF. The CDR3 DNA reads TGTGCCAGCAGCCAAGATACCCCTGAAGCTTTCTTT.